The text below deals with one TCR beta chain. The CDR3 loop spans 13 amino acids. Germline V gene data show CDR1 as ENHRY and CDR2 as SYGVKD. Data came from immunoSEQ multiplex PCR; TCRdb stores just in-frame clones and leaves some out. Of around 340,000 clones in the sample, roughly 89% were seen once. The sample originates from a study of blood T cell repertoires in COVID-19. On the study more broadly: From T cells, B-cell-depleted T cells, or PBMCs came the material, which was cDNA or gDNA.

This sequence originates from a woman aged 55-69 years with COVID-19, enrolled during active disease. Sequenced material: peripheral blood. The rearrangement links TRBV10-3 to TRBJ2-1; D may be TRBD1 (5 bases). The CDR3 loop is CASGGQLYNEQFF. Written as DNA, the CDR3 is TGTGCTTCGGGCGGACAACTCTACAATGAGCAGTTCTTC.